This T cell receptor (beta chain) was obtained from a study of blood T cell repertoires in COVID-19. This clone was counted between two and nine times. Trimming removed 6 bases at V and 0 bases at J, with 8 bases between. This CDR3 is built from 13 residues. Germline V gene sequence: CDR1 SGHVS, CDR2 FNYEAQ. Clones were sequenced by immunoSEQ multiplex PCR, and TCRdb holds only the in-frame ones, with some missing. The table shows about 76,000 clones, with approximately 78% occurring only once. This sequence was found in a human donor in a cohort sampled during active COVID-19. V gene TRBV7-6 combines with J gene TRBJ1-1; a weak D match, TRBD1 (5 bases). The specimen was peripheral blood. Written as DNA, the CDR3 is TGTGCCAGCAGTAGGGACTTGAACACTGAAGCTTTCTTT. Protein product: CASSRDLNTEAFF.